Listed below are T cell receptor beta chains from one sample, sequenced in a study of T cell responses to AZD1222 COVID-19 vaccine. Profiling relied on immunoSEQ multiplex PCR, and the TCRdb table lists in-frame clones only, not all of them. The sample shows approximately 150,000 clones, 85% to 95% of them seen only once. The specimen was peripheral blood, collected after recovery from COVID-19. The source is an adult who had recovered from COVID-19. CDR3s include the opening cysteine and the closing phenylalanine or tryptophan.

TRBV5-1 | CASSLSLGGFGEQYF
TRBV5-4 | CASSLEGPGNTEAFF
TRBV19 | CASSIVDQPQHF
TRBV30 | CAWSVLSPLAGRTGELFF
TRBV9 | CASSVTSGGKNIQYF
TRBV6-5 | CATQGGLEQFF
TRBV28 | CASSGGVTNEKLFF
TRBV12-3/TRBV12-4 | CASSLTGMKTQYF
TRBV30 | CAWSRDRAPSNQPQHF
TRBV27 | CASSWNPRDTQYF
TRBV5-1 | CASSLVGRETQYF
TRBV3-1/TRBV3-2 | CASSHTPGTGKETQYF
TRBV18 | CASSPGSNQPQHF
TRBV29-1 | CSVETGTSPYEQYF
TRBV7-8 | CASSPDRPSSGNTIYF
TRBV1 | CTSSQSGESWETQYF
TRBV5-4 | CASSPTIDSKNIQYF
TRBV18 | CASSLGQADTQYF
TRBV13 | CASSLKLVGGNIQYF
TRBV4-2 | CASSQDLRPNNEQFF
TRBV10-2 | CASGQGRTNEKLFF
TRBV28 | CASNRAYRTGELFF
TRBV25-1 | CASSAIQGAMGEQFF
TRBV10-2 | CASRNGASHKRETQYF